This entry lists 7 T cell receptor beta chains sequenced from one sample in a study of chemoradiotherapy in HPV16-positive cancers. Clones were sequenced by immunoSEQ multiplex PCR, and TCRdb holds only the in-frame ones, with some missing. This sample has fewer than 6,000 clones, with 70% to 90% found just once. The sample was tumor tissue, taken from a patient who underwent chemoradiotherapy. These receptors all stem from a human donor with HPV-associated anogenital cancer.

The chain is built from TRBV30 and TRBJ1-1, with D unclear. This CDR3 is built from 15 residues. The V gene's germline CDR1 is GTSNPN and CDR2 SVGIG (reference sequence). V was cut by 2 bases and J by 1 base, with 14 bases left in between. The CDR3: CAWSISKAGNTEAFF. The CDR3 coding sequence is TGTGCCTGGAGTATCTCAAAAGCTGGGAACACTGAAGCTTTCTTT.

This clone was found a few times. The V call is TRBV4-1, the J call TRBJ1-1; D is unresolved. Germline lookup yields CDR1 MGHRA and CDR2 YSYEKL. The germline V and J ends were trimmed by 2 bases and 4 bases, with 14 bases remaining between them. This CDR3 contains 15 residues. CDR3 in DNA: TGCGCCAGCAGCCAATGGGCAGGAAGTCTCACTGAAGCTTTCTTT. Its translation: CASSQWAGSLTEAFF.

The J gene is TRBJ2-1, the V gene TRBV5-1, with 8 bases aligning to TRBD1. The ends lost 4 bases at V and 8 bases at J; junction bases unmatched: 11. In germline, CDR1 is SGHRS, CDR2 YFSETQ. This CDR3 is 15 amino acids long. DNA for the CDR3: TGCGCCAGCAGCCCGGTGGTCAGGGGGCAGGATGAGCAGTTCTTC. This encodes CASSPVVRGQDEQFF.

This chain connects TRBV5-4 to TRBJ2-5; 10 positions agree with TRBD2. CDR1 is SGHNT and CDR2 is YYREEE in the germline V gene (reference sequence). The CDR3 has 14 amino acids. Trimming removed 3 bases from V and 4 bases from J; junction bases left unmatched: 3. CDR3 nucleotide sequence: TGTGCCAGCAGCTCCGTAGCGGGAGGAGAGACCCAGTACTTC. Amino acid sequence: CASSSVAGGETQYF.

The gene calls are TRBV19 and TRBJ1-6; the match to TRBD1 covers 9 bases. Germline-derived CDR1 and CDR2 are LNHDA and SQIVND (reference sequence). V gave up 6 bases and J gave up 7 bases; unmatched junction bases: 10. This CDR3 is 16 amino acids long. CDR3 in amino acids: CASRNTGGAGNSPLHF. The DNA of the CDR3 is TGTGCCAGTAGAAACACAGGGGGCGCTGGAAATTCACCCCTCCACTTT. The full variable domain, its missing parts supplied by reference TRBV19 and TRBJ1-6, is DGGITQSPKYLFRKEGQNVTLSCEQNLNHDAMYWYRQDPGQGLRLIYYSQIVNDFQKGDIAEGYSVSREKKESFPLTVTSAQKNPTAFYLCASRNTGGAGNSPLHFGNGTRLTVT.

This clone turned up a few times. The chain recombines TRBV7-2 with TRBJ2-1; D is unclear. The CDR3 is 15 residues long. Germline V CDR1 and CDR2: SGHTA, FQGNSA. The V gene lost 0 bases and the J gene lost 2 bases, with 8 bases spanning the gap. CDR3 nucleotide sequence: TGTGCCAGCAGCTTAGCAGGTGGGACCTACAATGAGCAGTTCTTC. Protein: CASSLAGGTYNEQFF.

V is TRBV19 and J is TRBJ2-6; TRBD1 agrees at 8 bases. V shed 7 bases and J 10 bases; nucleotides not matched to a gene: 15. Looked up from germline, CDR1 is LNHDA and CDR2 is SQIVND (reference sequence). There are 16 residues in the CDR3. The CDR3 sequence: CASTPLGQDRVNVLTF. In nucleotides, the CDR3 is TGTGCCAGTACTCCTTTGGGGCAGGACAGGGTAAACGTCCTGACTTTC.